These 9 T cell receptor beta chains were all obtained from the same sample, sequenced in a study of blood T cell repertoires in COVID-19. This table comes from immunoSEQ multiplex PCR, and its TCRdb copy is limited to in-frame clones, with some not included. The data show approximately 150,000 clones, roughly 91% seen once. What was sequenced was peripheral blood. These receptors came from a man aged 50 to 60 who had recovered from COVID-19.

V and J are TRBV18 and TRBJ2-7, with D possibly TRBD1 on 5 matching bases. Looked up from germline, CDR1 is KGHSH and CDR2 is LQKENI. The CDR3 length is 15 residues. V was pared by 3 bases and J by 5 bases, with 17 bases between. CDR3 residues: CASSPVGQGGDEQYF. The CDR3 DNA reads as TGTGCCAGCTCACCGGTGGGTCAGGGTGGCGACGAGCAGTACTTC.

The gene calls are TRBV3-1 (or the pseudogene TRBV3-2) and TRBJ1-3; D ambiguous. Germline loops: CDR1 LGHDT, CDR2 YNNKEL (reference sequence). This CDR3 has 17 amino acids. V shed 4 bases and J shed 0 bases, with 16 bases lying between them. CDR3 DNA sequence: TGTGCCAGCAGCCCGGTCCGTCGGGGTCTCTCTGGAAACACCATATATTTT. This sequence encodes CASSPVRRGLSGNTIYF.

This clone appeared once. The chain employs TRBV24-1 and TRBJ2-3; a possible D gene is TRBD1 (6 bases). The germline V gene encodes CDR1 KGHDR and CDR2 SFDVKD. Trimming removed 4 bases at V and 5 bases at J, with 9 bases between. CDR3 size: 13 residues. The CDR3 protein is CATSDPTGDTQYF. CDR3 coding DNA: TGTGCCACCAGTGACCCGACAGGAGATACGCAGTATTTT.

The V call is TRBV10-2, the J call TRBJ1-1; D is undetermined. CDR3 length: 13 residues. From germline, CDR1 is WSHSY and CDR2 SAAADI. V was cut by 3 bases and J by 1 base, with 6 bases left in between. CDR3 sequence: CASSDGSNTEAFF. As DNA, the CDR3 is TGCGCCAGCAGTGACGGGTCGAACACTGAAGCTTTCTTT.

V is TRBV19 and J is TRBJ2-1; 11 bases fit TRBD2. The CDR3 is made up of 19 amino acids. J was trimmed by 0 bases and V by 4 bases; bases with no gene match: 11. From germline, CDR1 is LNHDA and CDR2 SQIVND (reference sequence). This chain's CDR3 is CASSKSPLAGGSSYNEQFF. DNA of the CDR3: TGTGCCAGTAGTAAATCCCCCCTAGCGGGAGGAAGCTCCTACAATGAGCAGTTCTTC.

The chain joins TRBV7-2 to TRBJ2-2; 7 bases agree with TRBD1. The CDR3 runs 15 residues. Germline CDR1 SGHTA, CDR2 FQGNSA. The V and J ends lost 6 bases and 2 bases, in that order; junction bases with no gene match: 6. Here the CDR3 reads CASSRGQPNTGELFF. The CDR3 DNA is TGTGCCAGCAGTCGGGGACAGCCTAACACCGGGGAGCTGTTTTTT.

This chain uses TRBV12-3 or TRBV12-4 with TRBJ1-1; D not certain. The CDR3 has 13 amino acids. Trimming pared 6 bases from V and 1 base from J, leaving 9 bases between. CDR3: CASSIGQNTEAFF. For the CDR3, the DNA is TGTGCCAGCAGCATTGGGCAGAACACTGAAGCTTTCTTT.

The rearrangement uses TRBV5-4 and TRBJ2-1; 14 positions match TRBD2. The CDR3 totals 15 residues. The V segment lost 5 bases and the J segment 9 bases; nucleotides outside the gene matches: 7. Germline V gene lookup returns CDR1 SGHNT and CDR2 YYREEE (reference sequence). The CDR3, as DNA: TGTGCCAGCAGTAAGGGACTAGCGGGAGTAGGTGAGCAGTTCTTC. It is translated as CASSKGLAGVGEQFF.

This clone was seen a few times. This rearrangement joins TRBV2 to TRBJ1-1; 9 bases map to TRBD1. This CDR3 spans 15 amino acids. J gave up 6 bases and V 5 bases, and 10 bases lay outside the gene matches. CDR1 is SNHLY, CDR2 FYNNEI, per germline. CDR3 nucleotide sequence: TGTGCCAGCAGTAGGACAGGGGCGACGTCGCCTGAAGCTTTCTTT. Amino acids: CASSRTGATSPEAFF.